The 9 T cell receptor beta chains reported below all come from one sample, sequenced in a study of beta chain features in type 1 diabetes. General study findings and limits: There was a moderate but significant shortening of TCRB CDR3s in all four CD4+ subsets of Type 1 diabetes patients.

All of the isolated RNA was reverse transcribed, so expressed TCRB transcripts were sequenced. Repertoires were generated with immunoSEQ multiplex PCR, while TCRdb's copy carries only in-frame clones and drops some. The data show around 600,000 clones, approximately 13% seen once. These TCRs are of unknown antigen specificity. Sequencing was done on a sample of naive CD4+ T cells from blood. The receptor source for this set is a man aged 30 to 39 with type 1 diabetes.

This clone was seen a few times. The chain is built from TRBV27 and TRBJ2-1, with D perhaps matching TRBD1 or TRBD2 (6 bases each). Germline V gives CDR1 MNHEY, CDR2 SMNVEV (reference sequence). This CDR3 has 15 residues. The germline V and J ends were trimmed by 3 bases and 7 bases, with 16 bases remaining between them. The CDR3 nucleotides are TGTGCCAGCAGTTTCGTTGGGGGCGCGGGAAATGAGCAGTTCTTC. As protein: CASSFVGGAGNEQFF.

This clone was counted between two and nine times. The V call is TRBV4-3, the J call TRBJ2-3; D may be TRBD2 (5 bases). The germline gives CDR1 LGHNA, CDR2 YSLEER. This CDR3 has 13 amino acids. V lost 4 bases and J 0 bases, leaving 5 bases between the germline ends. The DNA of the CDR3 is TGCGCCAGCAGCCGGACTAGCACAGATACGCAGTATTTT. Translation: CASSRTSTDTQYF.

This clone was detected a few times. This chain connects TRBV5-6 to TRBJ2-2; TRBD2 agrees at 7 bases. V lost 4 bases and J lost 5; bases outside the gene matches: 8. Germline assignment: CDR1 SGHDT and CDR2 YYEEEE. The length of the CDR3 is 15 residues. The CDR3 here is CASSTGTIWTGELFF. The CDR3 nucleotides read TGTGCCAGCAGCACCGGGACTATATGGACCGGGGAGCTGTTTTTT.

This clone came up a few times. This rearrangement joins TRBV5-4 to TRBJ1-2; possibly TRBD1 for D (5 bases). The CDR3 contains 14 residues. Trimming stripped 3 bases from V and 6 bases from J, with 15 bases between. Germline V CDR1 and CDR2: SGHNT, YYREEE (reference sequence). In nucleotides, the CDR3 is TGTGCCAGCAGCTCCTCAAGACAGCCCCATGGCTACACCTTC. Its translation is CASSSSRQPHGYTF.

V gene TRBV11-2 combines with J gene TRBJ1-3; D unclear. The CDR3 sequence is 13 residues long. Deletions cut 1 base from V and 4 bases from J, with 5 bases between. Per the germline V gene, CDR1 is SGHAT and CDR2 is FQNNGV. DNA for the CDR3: TGTGCCAGCAGCTTAGTTTGGGGAAACACCATATATTTT. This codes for CASSLVWGNTIYF.

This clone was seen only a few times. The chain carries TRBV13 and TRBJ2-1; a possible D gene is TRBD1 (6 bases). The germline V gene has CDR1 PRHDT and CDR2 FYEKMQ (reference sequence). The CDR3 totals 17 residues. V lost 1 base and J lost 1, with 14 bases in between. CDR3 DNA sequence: TGTGCCAGCAGCTTAGCAGTGGGGGCCCGTTCCTACAATGAGCAGTTCTTC. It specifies CASSLAVGARSYNEQFF.

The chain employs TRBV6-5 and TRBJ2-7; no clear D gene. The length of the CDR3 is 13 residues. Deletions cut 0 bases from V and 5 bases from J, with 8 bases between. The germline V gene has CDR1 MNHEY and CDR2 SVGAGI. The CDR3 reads CASSYSRLNEQYF. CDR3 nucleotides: TGTGCCAGCAGTTACTCTAGGTTGAACGAGCAGTACTTC.

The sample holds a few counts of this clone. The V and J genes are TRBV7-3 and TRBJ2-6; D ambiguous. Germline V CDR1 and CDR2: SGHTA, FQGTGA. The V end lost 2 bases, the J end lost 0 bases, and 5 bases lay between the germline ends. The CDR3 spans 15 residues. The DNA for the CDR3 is TGTGCCAGCAGCTTAGTTTCCTCTGGGGCCAACGTCCTGACTTTC. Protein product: CASSLVSSGANVLTF.

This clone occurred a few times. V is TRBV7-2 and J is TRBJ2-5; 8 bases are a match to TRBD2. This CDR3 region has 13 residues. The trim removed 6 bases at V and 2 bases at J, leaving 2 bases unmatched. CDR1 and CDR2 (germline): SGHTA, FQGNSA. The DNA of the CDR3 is TGTGCCAGCAGAGTAGCGGGACAAGAGACCCAGTACTTC. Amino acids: CASRVAGQETQYF.